This T cell receptor (beta chain) was recorded in a study of T cells in women clearing cervical HPV infection. About the research overall: Case blood drawn at lesion detection; control blood after infection cleared. Case blood was drawn a median approximately five months after lesion detection. HLA type could not be excluded as a confounder. Study observations and caveats: Controls had more TRBV6-7 (about 0.15%) than cases (about 0.11%).

Profiling relied on immunoSEQ multiplex PCR, and the TCRdb table lists in-frame clones only, not all of them. The sample has about 14,000 clones; the top ten hold around 20%. CDR3 length equals 14 residues. Germline loops: CDR1 GTSNPN, CDR2 SVGIG (reference sequence). To note about this clone: Its antigen is unknown. Read sequence stops 3 residues before the CDR3 end, and the germline J gene provides the missing end.

This TCR was recovered from a woman between 18 and 75 years old with a cervical HPV16 infection that either progressed to CIN3+ or cleared (not recorded which). This chain links TRBV30 with TRBJ2-2; 7 bases agree with TRBD1. Sequencing input: blood buffy coat. CDR3 loop: CAWSIPGQRSPLFF. The CDR3 DNA, read in part, is TGTGCCTGGAGCATCCCGGGACAGCGATCACCG.